Listed below are T cell receptor beta chains from one sample, sequenced in a study of T-cell memory formation after mild COVID-19. TCRdb analysed the 5' RACE reads with MiXCR anew, one entry per CDR3 protein. The sample records roughly 400,000 distinct CDR3 sequences, 20% to 30% being singletons. The material sequenced was PBMCs or a T cell subset sorted from them (not recorded which). Receptor source: an adult woman who had mild COVID-19 (a few samples of this study predate the infection). Cell type and time point are not known. The CDR3 runs from the conserved cysteine through the conserved F or W. The D gene is left open where the match is weak. For some rows the clone size is stated as once, few or many, or as a class when expanded; others skip it.

NA NA TRBJ2-7 TRBV12-3/TRBV12-4 TGTGCCAGCAGTCCGCGGGGGACAGGTGGGACCGAGCAGTACTTC CASSPRGTGGTEQYF
NA NA TRBJ1-1 TRBV24-1 TGTGCCACCAGTGATTTGTCAGGGTTCGCTGAAGCTTTCTTT CATSDLSGFAEAFF
TRBD2 few TRBJ2-7 TRBV4-1 TGCGCCAGCAGCCAAGCTTTAGCGGGGGCCTACGAGCAGTACTTC CASSQALAGAYEQYF
NA few TRBJ1-5 TRBV27 TGTGCCAGCAGTTTATCCGCGACAGCATATCAGCCCCAGCATTTT CASSLSATAYQPQHF
TRBD1 few TRBJ2-3 TRBV2 TGTGCCACACGACAGGGGTCGAGCACAGATACGCAGTATTTT CATRQGSSTDTQYF
TRBD2 few TRBJ2-1 TRBV6-4 TGTGCCAGCAGTGACTCTTTCGGTAGCGGGAGTGAGCAGTTCTTC CASSDSFGSGSEQFF
NA few TRBJ1-1 TRBV12-3/TRBV12-4 TGTGCCAGCAGTTTTCAGCCCAACACTGAAGCTTTCTTT CASSFQPNTEAFF
TRBD1 few TRBJ2-5 TRBV10-3 TGTGCCATCAGTGAGTGGACAGGGGAAGAGACCCAGTACTTC CAISEWTGEETQYF
NA few TRBJ1-3 TRBV12-3/TRBV12-4 TGTGCCAGCAGTTCAGGGTCTGGAAACACCATATATTTT CASSSGSGNTIYF
TRBD1 few TRBJ1-6 TRBV3-1 TGTGCCAGCAGCCGGAGGACAGGGCTCAATAATTCACCCCTCCACTTT CASSRRTGLNNSPLHF
TRBD1 NA TRBJ1-2 TRBV7-2 TGTGCCAGCAGCTCGGGACAGCTTGGCTATGGCTACACCTTC CASSSGQLGYGYTF
TRBD1 few TRBJ1-2 TRBV20-1 TGCAGTGCTGTTGGGGCGACAGGGGTCAGTGGCTACACCTTC CSAVGATGVSGYTF
NA NA TRBJ1-1 TRBV5-1 TGCGCCAGCAGCCCGGGGCCCATGGGTGGGGACACTGAAGCTTTCTTT CASSPGPMGGDTEAFF
NA few TRBJ1-1 TRBV12-3/TRBV12-4 TGTGCCAGCAGTTTAGAGAGGGGGAACACTGAAGCTTTCTTT CASSLERGNTEAFF
NA few TRBJ1-1 TRBV7-3 TGTGCCAGCAGCCCCCGGTCGGGGGACACTGAAGCTTTCTTT CASSPRSGDTEAFF
NA NA TRBJ2-1 TRBV21-1 TGTGCCAGCACGCCGGGACAGGGCTTTCGTGAGCAGTTCTTC CASTPGQGFREQFF